This T cell receptor beta chain stems from a study of blood T cell repertoires in COVID-19. Across the whole study: Samples came from the United States, Italy and Spain, spanning acute and convalescent COVID-19. From T cells, B-cell-depleted T cells, or PBMCs came the material, which was cDNA or gDNA.

Only in-frame clones appear in the TCRdb table, and some are missing; sequencing was by immunoSEQ multiplex PCR. The table lists some 260,000 clones, about 80% of them singletons. V dropped 5 bases and J dropped 1 base, with 19 bases sitting between them. This CDR3 region has 17 residues. Germline V gives CDR1 SGHDT, CDR2 YYEEEE. This TCR was sampled from a man older than 75 with acute or convalescent COVID-19. This chain uses TRBV5-6 with TRBJ1-3; D gene uncertain. The sample was peripheral blood. The CDR3, as DNA: TGTGCCAGCAGTCCCCTATCAGAGGGTGGGTCTGGAAACACCATATATTTT. Translation: CASSPLSEGGSGNTIYF.